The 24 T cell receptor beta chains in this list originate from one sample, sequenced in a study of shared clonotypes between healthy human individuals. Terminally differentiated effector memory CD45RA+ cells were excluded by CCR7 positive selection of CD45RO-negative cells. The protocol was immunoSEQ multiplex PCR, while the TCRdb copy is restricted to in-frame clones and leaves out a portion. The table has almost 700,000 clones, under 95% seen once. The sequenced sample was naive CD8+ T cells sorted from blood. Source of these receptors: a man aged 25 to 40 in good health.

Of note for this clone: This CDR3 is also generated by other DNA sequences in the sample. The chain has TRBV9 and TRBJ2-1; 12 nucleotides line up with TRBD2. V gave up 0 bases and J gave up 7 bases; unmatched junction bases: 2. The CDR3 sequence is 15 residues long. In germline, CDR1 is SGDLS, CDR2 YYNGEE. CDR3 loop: CASSVGLAGGNEQFF. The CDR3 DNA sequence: TGTGCCAGCAGCGTAGGGCTAGCGGGAGGGAATGAGCAGTTCTTC. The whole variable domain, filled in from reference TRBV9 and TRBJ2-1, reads DSGVTQTPKHLITATGQRVTLRCSPRSGDLSVYWYQQSLDQGLQFLIQYYNGEERAKGNILERFSAQQFPDLHSELNLSSLELGDSALYFCASSVGLAGGNEQFFGPGTRLTVL.

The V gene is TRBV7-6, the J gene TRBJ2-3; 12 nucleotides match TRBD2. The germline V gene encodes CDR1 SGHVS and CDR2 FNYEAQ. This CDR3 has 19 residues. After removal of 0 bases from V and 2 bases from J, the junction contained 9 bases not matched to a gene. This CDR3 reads CASSLAPKTSGSNTDTQYF. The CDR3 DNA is TGTGCCAGCAGCTTAGCCCCAAAGACTAGCGGGAGCAACACAGATACGCAGTATTTT. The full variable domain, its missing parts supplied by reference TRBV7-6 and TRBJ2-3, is GAGVSQSPRYKVTKRGQDVALRCDPISGHVSLYWYRQALGQGPEFLTYFNYEAQQDKSGLPNDRFSAERPEGSISTLTIQRTEQRDSAMYRCASSLAPKTSGSNTDTQYFGPGTRLTVL.

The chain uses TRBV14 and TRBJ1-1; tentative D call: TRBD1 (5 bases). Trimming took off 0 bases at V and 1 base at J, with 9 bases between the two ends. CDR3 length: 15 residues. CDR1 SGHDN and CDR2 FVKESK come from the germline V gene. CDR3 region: CASSQDFRANTEAFF. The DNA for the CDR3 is TGTGCCAGCAGCCAAGATTTCAGGGCGAACACTGAAGCTTTCTTT. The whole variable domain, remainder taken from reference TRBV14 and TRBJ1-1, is EAGVTQFPSHSVIEKGQTVTLRCDPISGHDNLYWYRRVMGKEIKFLLHFVKESKQDESGMPNNRFLAERTGGTYSTLKVQPAELEDSGVYFCASSQDFRANTEAFFGQGTRLTVV.

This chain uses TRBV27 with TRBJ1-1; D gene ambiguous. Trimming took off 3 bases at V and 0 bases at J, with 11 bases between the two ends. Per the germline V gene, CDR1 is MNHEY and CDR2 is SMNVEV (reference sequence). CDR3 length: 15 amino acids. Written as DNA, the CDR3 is TGTGCCAGCAGTTTTACAGAAGACTTGAACACTGAAGCTTTCTTT. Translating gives CASSFTEDLNTEAFF.

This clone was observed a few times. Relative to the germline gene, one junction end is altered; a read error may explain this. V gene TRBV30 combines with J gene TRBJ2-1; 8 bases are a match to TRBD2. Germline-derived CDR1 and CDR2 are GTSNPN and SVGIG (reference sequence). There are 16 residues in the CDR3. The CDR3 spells CAWSGERERTYKEQFF. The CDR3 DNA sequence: TGTGCCTGGAGTGGAGAGCGGGAGCGGACCTACAAAGAGCAGTTCTTC.

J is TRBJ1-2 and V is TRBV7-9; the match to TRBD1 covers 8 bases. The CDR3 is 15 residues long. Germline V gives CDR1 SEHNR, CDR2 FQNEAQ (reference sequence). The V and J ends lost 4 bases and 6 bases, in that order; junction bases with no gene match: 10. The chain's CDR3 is CASSSIRTGMNGYTF. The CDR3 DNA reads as TGTGCCAGCAGCTCTATTCGGACAGGGATGAATGGCTACACCTTC.

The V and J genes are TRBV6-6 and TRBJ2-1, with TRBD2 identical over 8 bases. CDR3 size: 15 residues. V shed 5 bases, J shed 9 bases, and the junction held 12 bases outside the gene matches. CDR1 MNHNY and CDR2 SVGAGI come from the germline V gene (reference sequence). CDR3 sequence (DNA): TGTGCCAGCAGTACCACCTTATATAGCGGGATTGAGCAGTTCTTC. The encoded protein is CASSTTLYSGIEQFF.

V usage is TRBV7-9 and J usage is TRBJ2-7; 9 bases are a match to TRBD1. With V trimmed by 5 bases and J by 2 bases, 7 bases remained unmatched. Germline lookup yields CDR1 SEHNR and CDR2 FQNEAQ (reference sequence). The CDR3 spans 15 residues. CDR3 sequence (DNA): TGTGCCAGCAGCCCCGGGACAGGGAATACCTACGAGCAGTACTTC. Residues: CASSPGTGNTYEQYF.

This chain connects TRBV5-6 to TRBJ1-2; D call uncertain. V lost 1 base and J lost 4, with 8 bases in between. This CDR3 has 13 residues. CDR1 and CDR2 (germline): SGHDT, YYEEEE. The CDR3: CASSLPTSYGYTF. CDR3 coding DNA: TGTGCCAGCAGCTTGCCCACCAGCTATGGCTACACCTTC.

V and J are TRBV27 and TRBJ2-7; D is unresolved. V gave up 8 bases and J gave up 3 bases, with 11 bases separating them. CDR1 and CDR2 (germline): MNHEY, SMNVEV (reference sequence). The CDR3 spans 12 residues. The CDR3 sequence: CASGYRNYEQYF. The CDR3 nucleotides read TGTGCCAGCGGGTACAGAAACTACGAGCAGTACTTC.

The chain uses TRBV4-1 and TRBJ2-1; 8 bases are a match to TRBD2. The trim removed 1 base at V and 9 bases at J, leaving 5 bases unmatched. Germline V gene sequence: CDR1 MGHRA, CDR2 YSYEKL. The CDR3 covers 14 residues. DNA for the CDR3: TGCGCCAGCAGCCAAGGAGCGGGAGAGAGTGAGCAGTTCTTC. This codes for CASSQGAGESEQFF.

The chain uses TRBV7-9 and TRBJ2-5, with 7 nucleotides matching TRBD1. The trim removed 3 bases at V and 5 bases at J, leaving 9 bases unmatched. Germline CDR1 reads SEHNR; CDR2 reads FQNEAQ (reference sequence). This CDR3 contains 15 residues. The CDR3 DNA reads TGTGCCAGCAGCTTGTGGGAGACAGGGCTCGAGACCCAGTACTTC. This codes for CASSLWETGLETQYF.

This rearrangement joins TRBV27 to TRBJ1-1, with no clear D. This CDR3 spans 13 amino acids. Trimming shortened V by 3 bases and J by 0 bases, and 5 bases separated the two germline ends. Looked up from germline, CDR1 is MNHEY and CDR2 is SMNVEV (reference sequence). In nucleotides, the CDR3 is TGTGCCAGCAGTTTTATGGTGAACACTGAAGCTTTCTTT. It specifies CASSFMVNTEAFF.

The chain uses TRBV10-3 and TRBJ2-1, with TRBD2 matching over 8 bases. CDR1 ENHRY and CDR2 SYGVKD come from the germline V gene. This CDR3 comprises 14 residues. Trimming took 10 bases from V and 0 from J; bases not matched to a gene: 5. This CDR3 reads CATSTSGSYNEQFF. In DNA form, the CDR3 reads TGTGCCACGAGCACTAGCGGCTCCTACAATGAGCAGTTCTTC.

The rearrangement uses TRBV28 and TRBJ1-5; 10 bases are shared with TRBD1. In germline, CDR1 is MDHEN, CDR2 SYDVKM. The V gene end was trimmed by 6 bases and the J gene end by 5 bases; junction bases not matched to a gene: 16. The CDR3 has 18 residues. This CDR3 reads CASSLPHKDRGPHQPQHF. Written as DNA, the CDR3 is TGTGCCAGCAGCTTACCTCATAAAGACAGGGGGCCCCATCAGCCCCAGCATTTT.

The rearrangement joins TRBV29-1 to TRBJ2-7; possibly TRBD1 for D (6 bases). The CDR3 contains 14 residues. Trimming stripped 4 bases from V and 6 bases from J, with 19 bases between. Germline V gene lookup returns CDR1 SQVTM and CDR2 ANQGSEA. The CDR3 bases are TGCAGCGTTGCCGTGTCAGGGGTGGGTAGCGAGCAGTACTTC. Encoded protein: CSVAVSGVGSEQYF.

The CDR3 region is CASSFVRSNTEAFF. CDR3 sequence (DNA): TGTGCCAGCAGCTTCGTTCGGTCGAACACTGAAGCTTTCTTT. V and J are TRBV7-9 and TRBJ1-1; D ambiguous. V dropped 3 bases and J dropped 1 base, with 9 bases sitting between them. The germline CDR1 and CDR2 sequences are SEHNR and FQNEAQ (reference sequence). This CDR3 contains 14 residues.

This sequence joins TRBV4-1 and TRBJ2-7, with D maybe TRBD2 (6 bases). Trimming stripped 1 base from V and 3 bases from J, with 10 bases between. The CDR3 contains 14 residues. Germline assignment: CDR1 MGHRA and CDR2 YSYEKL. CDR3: CASSQGLVGYEQYF. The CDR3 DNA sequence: TGCGCCAGCAGCCAAGGACTAGTGGGCTACGAGCAGTACTTC.

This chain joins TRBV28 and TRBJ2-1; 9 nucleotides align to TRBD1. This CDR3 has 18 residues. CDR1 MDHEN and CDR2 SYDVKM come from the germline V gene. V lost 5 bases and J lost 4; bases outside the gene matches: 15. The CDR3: CASSRAAGTGIIYNEQFF. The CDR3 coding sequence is TGTGCCAGCAGTCGGGCAGCCGGGACAGGGATTATATACAATGAGCAGTTCTTC.

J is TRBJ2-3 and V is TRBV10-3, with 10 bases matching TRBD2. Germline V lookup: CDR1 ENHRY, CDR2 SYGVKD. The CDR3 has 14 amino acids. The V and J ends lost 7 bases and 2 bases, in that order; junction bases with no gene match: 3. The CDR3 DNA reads TGTGCCATCAACCTAGCGGGAGTCACAGATACGCAGTATTTT. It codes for CAINLAGVTDTQYF.

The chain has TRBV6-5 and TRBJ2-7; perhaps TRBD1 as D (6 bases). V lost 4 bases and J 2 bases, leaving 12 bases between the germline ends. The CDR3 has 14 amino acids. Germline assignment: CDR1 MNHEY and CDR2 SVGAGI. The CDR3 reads CASSSQGKTYEQYF. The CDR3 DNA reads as TGTGCCAGCAGTTCCCAGGGGAAAACCTACGAGCAGTACTTC.

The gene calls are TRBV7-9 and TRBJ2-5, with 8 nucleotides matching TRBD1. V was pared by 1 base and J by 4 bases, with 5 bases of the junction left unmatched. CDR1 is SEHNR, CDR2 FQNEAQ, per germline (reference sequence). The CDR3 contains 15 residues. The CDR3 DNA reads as TGTGCCAGCAGCTTAGTGGGGACAGGTCCAGAGACCCAGTACTTC. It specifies CASSLVGTGPETQYF.

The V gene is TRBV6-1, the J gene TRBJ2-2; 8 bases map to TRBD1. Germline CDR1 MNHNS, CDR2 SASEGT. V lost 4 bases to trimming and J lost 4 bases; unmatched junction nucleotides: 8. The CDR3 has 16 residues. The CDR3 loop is CASSAPTGAPTGELFF. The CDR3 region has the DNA TGTGCCAGCAGTGCCCCGACAGGGGCTCCCACCGGGGAGCTGTTTTTT.

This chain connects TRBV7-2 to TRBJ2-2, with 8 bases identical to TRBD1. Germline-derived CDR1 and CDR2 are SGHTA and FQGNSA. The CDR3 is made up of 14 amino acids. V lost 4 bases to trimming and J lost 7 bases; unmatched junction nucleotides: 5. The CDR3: CASSSQGGGGELFF. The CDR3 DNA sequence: TGTGCCAGCAGCTCACAGGGGGGCGGCGGGGAGCTGTTTTTT. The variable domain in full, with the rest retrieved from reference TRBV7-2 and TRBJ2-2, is GAGVSQSPSNKVTEKGKDVELRCDPISGHTALYWYRQSLGQGLEFLIYFQGNSAPDKSGLPSDRFSAERTGGSVSTLTIQRTQQEDSAVYLCASSSQGGGGELFFGEGSRLTVL.